The T cell receptor beta chain described here comes from a study of T cells expressing NK-cell markers. Study summary: Researchers got TCR beta repertoires out of sorted CD3+CD56+NKG2C+, CD3+CD56+NKG2C- and CD3+CD56-NKG2C+ T cells. Of eight sequenced donors, seven were HCMV-seropositive and one HCMV-seronegative.

This CDR3 has 17 residues. CDR1 is SGHTA, CDR2 FQGNSA, per germline. Reprocessing the 5' RACE reads, TCRdb reports a single entry for every CDR3 protein and omits DNA. The clone table shows about 460,000 distinct CDR3 sequences, with the ten largest holding over 1.1%. The chain joins TRBV7-2 to TRBJ2-1; TCRdb proposes TRBD2, but this gene call is untestable without DNA. Sequenced sample: blood T cells: a sorted CD56 or NKG2C T cell subset, CD4+ or CD8+ T cells, or bulk PBMC T cells (not recorded which). This clonotype was sampled from a woman aged 45-65 years in good health. This CDR3 is CASSLVPIAASYNEQFF. Filled out from reference TRBV7-2 and TRBJ2-1, the complete variable domain reads GAGVSQSPSNKVTEKGKDVELRCDPISGHTALYWYRQSLGQGLEFLIYFQGNSAPDKSGLPSDRFSAERTGGSVSTLTIQRTQQEDSAVYLCASSLVPIAASYNEQFFGPGTRLTVL.